The TCR beta chain described here comes from a study of shared clonotypes between healthy human individuals. In the sorted-subset replicate PCRs, approximately 200 ng DNA, around 30,000 T cell genomes, was used. Produced via immunoSEQ multiplex PCR; TCRdb's table is partial and in-frame only. The sample contains about 730,000 clones, roughly 72% of which appear only once. Sequenced: memory CD4+ T cells sorted from blood. The subset denotes: CD45RA-negative fraction. The clonotype was recovered from a woman aged 25 to 39 in good health.

CDR3 region: CASSRSGTTGELFF. Written as DNA, the CDR3 is TGTGCCAGCAGTCGTAGCGGGACCACCGGGGAGCTGTTTTTT. The chain links TRBV7-6 to TRBJ2-2, with TRBD2 identical over 8 bases. V trimming: 6 bases; J trimming: 4 bases; junction bases outside the gene matches: 4. The CDR3 totals 14 residues. Germline V gives CDR1 SGHVS, CDR2 FNYEAQ.